The clone carrying this TCR beta chain was seen a handful of times. The data belong to a study of T cells in Graves' hyperthyroidism and ophthalmopathy. RNA transcripts gave rise to amplified TCR beta CDR3 regions. A set of HTBI primers served as the primers for a first-round RT-PCR of the TCR CDR3. Each CDR3 protein is one row after TCRdb ran MiXCR on the multiplex PCR reads. The repertoire includes over 500,000 distinct CDR3 sequences, about 15% of them detected once, and approximately 13% sits in the top ten. Diagnosis of hyperthyroidism was new in patients aged 18 to 65, and its duration was under 2 months. Uncontrolled infection, other autoimmune disease, pregnancy and lactation each barred patients from inclusion. The receptor was isolated from a woman between 40 and 55 years old with Graves' hyperthyroidism. Sequencing input: blood.

The CDR3 region has the DNA TGCGCCAGCAGCGGAATAATCACAGATACGCAGTATTTT. It encodes CASSGIITDTQYF. The rearrangement links TRBV5-1 to TRBJ2-3, with D uncertain. V was cut by 4 bases and J by 2 bases, with 8 bases left in between. The CDR3 loop spans 13 amino acids. The germline gives CDR1 SGHRS, CDR2 YFSETQ.